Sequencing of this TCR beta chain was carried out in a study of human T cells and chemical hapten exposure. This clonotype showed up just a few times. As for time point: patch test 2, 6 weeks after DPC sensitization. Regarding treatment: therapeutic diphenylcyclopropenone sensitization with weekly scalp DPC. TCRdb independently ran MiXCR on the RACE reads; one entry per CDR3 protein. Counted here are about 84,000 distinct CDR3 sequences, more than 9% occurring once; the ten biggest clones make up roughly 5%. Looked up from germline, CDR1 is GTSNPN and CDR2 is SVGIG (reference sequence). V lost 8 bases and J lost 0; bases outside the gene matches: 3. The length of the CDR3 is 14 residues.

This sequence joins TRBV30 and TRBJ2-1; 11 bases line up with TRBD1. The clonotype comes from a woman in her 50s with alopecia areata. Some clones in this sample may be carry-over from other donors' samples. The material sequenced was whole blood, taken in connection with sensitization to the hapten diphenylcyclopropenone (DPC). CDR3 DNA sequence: TGTGCCGGGGACAGGGGGTTCTCCTACAATGAGCAGTTCTTC. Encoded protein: CAGDRGFSYNEQFF.